This T cell receptor (beta chain) was sequenced in a study of blood T cell repertoires in COVID-19. Study context: T cells, B-cell-depleted T cells, or PBMCs provided the cDNA or gDNA that served as material.

The V gene's germline CDR1 is SGHRS and CDR2 YFSETQ. Trimming stripped 6 bases from V and 2 bases from J, with 18 bases between. This CDR3 contains 17 residues. How the authors handled the data: Amplification of reference gene primers was used by the study to estimate nucleated cell counts. Assay used: immunoSEQ multiplex PCR; TCRdb lists only in-frame clones, some missing. From that table come the V and J calls and clone size; the DNA was used to work out D and trimming. The data contain hundreds of thousands of clones, roughly 85% of them singletons. The study recruited people aged roughly 18 to 95 years across roughly 25 US areas.

Material for sequencing was PBMCs or T cells enriched from blood (not recorded which). This chain joins TRBV5-1 and TRBJ2-6; D is undetermined. The TCR sequence derives from a woman aged 45 to 65 who had recovered from COVID-19. The CDR3 DNA reads TGCGCCAGCACCCTGGAGCCGGTAGCAACTGGGGCCAACGTCCTGACTTTC. Protein sequence: CASTLEPVATGANVLTF.